This T cell receptor beta chain derives from a study of technical replicates of blood from a few donors. Using immunoSEQ multiplex PCR, the repertoire was profiled, and TCRdb retains in-frame clones only, with some absent. The table shows roughly 76,000 clones, with about 91% occurring only once. The table lists this clone with a few counts. The sequence was collected from a human donor in good health. Some clones in this sample may be carry-over from other donors' samples. The sequenced sample consisted of T cells isolated from PBMCs.

The CDR3 sequence: CAIRSAAYEQYF. The CDR3, as DNA: TGTGCCATCAGGTCCGCGGCCTACGAGCAGTACTTC. J is TRBJ2-7 and V is TRBV10-3; D gene ambiguous. The CDR3 contains 12 residues. Trimming took 6 bases from V and 2 from J, leaving 8 bases between them. Germline loops: CDR1 ENHRY, CDR2 SYGVKD.